This passage covers 20 T cell receptor beta chains from one sample sequenced in a study of radiotherapy plus CTLA-4 blockade in lung cancer (dated by TCRdb to the late 2010s). The library was prepared using the immunoSEQ multiplex PCR assay. Drawn from immuneACCESS, this table holds only the in-frame rearrangements with V and J called that TCRdb kept. Clones are partly lost; checked studies trace under half to an unresolved V gene and leave the rest unexplained. Within this sample are more than 90,000 clones, with approximately 77% of them counted one time only. Of the sample, about 3.3% falls within the top ten clones. Sequencing used peripheral blood, obtained from a patient treated with radiotherapy plus ipilimumab. The receptors stem from a human donor with non-small cell lung cancer that progressed on radiotherapy plus ipilimumab. Some clones in this sample may be carry-over from other donors' samples.

V and J are TRBV19 and TRBJ1-2, with D hard to call. Germline assignment: CDR1 LNHDA and CDR2 SQIVND (reference sequence). The CDR3 extends over 12 amino acids. Trimming removed 4 bases from V and 4 bases from J, with 7 bases in between. For the CDR3, the DNA is TGTGCCAGTAGTACGATGGGCTATGGCTACACCTTC. Translating gives CASSTMGYGYTF. The entire variable domain, with the rest obtained from reference TRBV19 and TRBJ1-2, is as follows: DGGITQSPKYLFRKEGQNVTLSCEQNLNHDAMYWYRQDPGQGLRLIYYSQIVNDFQKGDIAEGYSVSREKKESFPLTVTSAQKNPTAFYLCASSTMGYGYTFGSGTRLTVV.

The chain uses TRBV27 and TRBJ2-1; 7 nucleotides align to TRBD2. This CDR3 contains 13 residues. Germline-derived CDR1 and CDR2 are MNHEY and SMNVEV (reference sequence). V lost 6 bases to trimming and J lost 8 bases; unmatched junction nucleotides: 7. CDR3 in amino acids: CASSKRGVDEQFF. CDR3 DNA sequence: TGTGCCAGCAGCAAACGGGGGGTAGATGAGCAGTTCTTC.

The rearrangement links TRBV9 to TRBJ1-6, with D possibly TRBD1 on 5 matching bases. The CDR3 consists of 15 residues. The V gene lost 2 bases and the J gene lost 10 bases, with 16 bases spanning the gap. In germline, CDR1 is SGDLS, CDR2 YYNGEE. The CDR3 sequence is CASSVGTPGISPLHF. As DNA, the CDR3 is TGTGCCAGCAGCGTCGGGACTCCCGGAATCTCACCCCTCCACTTT.

The rearrangement uses TRBV4-3 and TRBJ2-7, with TRBD2 matching over 10 bases. Germline V lookup: CDR1 LGHNA, CDR2 YSLEER. This CDR3 is 16 amino acids long. V lost 1 base to trimming and J lost 4 bases; unmatched junction nucleotides: 7. The CDR3 loop reads CASSQAIAGGRYEQYF. The DNA of the CDR3 is TGCGCCAGCAGCCAAGCCATAGCGGGGGGTCGGTACGAGCAGTACTTC.

This chain joins TRBV7-2 and TRBJ1-2; D is possibly TRBD1 (5 bases). The germline V gene encodes CDR1 SGHTA and CDR2 FQGNSA. The ends were cut back, 1 base at V and 0 bases at J, with 12 bases in the middle. The CDR3 runs 16 residues. The DNA of the CDR3 is TGTGCCAGCAGCTTAGGCGGCGGGGGTTCTAACTATGGCTACACCTTC. It codes for CASSLGGGGSNYGYTF.

This chain joins TRBV7-6 and TRBJ1-1; D remains unclear. V lost 5 bases, J lost 1 base, and 8 bases lay in between. The germline V gene encodes CDR1 SGHVS and CDR2 FNYEAQ. CDR3 length: 13 residues. CDR3 bases: TGTGCCAGCAGCACCCACTCGAACACTGAAGCTTTCTTT. Protein sequence: CASSTHSNTEAFF.

The gene calls are TRBV5-1 and TRBJ2-5, with 11 nucleotides matching TRBD1. The DNA end lines up better with TRBJ2-7; the J call may be wrong. The CDR3 contains 14 residues. Germline CDR1 is SGHRS and CDR2 is YFSETQ. The CDR3: CASSGGQGAYEQYF. DNA for the CDR3: TGCGCCAGCAGCGGGGGACAGGGGGCCTACGAGCAGTACTTC.

The chain has TRBV5-4 and TRBJ2-5; D possibly corresponds to TRBD1 (6 bases). CDR3 length: 16 amino acids. CDR1 is SGHNT, CDR2 YYREEE, per germline (reference sequence). V was trimmed by 0 bases and J by 4 bases, leaving 16 bases between them. The CDR3 DNA sequence: TGTGCCAGCAGCTTGGGCGGTGACAGGAGCATAGAGACCCAGTACTTC. It is translated as CASSLGGDRSIETQYF.

The V call is TRBV4-3, the J call TRBJ2-3; 10 positions agree with TRBD2. This CDR3 spans 16 amino acids. Germline-derived CDR1 and CDR2 are LGHNA and YSLEER. V trimming: 3 bases; J trimming: 2 bases; junction bases outside the gene matches: 5. The CDR3 sequence: CASSQSLAGVTDTQYF. CDR3 sequence (DNA): TGCGCCAGCAGCCAGTCCCTAGCGGGGGTCACAGATACGCAGTATTTT.

The rearrangement joins TRBV10-3 to TRBJ2-6, with TRBD2 identical over 7 bases. J gave up 1 base and V 6 bases, and 6 bases lay outside the gene matches. This CDR3 is built from 16 residues. Germline V gene lookup returns CDR1 ENHRY and CDR2 SYGVKD. Written as DNA, the CDR3 is TGTGCCATCAGGGGAGGGGATGGTTCTGGGGCCAACGTCCTGACTTTC. Translating gives CAIRGGDGSGANVLTF.

This rearrangement joins TRBV5-1 to TRBJ1-1; D may be TRBD1 (5 bases). Germline CDR1 is SGHRS and CDR2 is YFSETQ. V was shortened by 0 bases and J by 7 bases, with 13 bases between the two germline ends. This CDR3 spans 14 amino acids. The chain's CDR3 is CASSLGGDGSEAFF. The CDR3 bases are TGCGCCAGCAGCTTGGGAGGGGACGGCAGTGAAGCTTTCTTT.

The J gene is TRBJ2-1, the V gene TRBV5-6; 9 positions agree with TRBD2. Per the germline V gene, CDR1 is SGHDT and CDR2 is YYEEEE. Trimming removed 2 bases from V and 3 bases from J; junction bases left unmatched: 6. CDR3 length: 16 amino acids. DNA of the CDR3: TGTGCCAGCAGCTTAGAGCGGGGGGCGATCTACAATGAGCAGTTCTTC. It specifies CASSLERGAIYNEQFF.

This rearrangement joins TRBV19 to TRBJ1-3, with a tentative D call TRBD1 (5 bases). V was trimmed by 7 bases and J by 0 bases, leaving 13 bases between them. Per the germline V gene, CDR1 is LNHDA and CDR2 is SQIVND (reference sequence). This CDR3 contains 15 residues. CDR3 sequence (DNA): TGTGCCAGTATTTCCCCAGGGAGCTCTGGAAACACCATATATTTT. Protein sequence: CASISPGSSGNTIYF.

V is TRBV2 and J is TRBJ2-7, with 7 bases matching TRBD1. The CDR3 extends over 12 amino acids. J lost 4 bases, V lost 7 bases, and 4 bases had no gene match. The germline gives CDR1 SNHLY, CDR2 FYNNEI. CDR3 sequence: CASTQGEYEQYF. DNA of the CDR3: TGTGCCAGCACCCAGGGGGAGTACGAGCAGTACTTC.

The V gene is TRBV7-2, the J gene TRBJ1-3, with D uncertain. This CDR3 spans 16 amino acids. The germline V gene encodes CDR1 SGHTA and CDR2 FQGNSA. V was clipped by 0 bases and J by 0 bases, with 9 bases between them. The CDR3 loop is CASSLAPGGSGNTIYF. CDR3 nucleotides: TGTGCCAGCAGCTTAGCGCCTGGCGGCTCTGGAAACACCATATATTTT.

V is TRBV27 and J is TRBJ1-6; D possibly corresponds to TRBD1 (5 bases). The CDR3 is 14 residues long. V was trimmed by 5 bases and J by 10 bases, leaving 15 bases between them. From germline, CDR1 is MNHEY and CDR2 SMNVEV (reference sequence). CDR3 nucleotide sequence: TGTGCCAGCAGTCCCGACTCCGGGGACTCACCCCTCCACTTT. Amino acids: CASSPDSGDSPLHF.

The chain is built from TRBV5-4 and TRBJ1-5; TRBD1 agrees at 7 bases. V lost 0 bases, J lost 14 bases, and 5 bases stayed unmatched. CDR3 length: 12 amino acids. Germline-derived CDR1 and CDR2 are SGHNT and YYREEE (reference sequence). The CDR3 reads CASSLGDSPEHF. In nucleotides, the CDR3 is TGTGCCAGCAGCTTGGGGGACAGCCCCGAGCATTTT.

The J gene is TRBJ1-2, the V gene TRBV30; no firm D call. V was pared by 4 bases and J by 0 bases, with 12 bases between. Germline V gene lookup returns CDR1 GTSNPN and CDR2 SVGIG (reference sequence). The length of the CDR3 is 14 residues. This CDR3 reads CAWKDKGANYGYTF. CDR3 nucleotide sequence: TGTGCCTGGAAGGATAAAGGAGCTAACTATGGCTACACCTTC.

In its sample, this clone was seen a few times. J is TRBJ2-7 and V is TRBV28, with a possible D match to TRBD2 (5 bases). V dropped 8 bases and J dropped 3 bases, with 32 bases sitting between them. The CDR3 consists of 19 residues. Germline V lookup: CDR1 MDHEN, CDR2 SYDVKM. The CDR3 region has the DNA TGTGCCAGCGAGACCCAGCAGTGGGAGATGAAGCGGAGCGGCTACGAGCAGTACTTC. It codes for CASETQQWEMKRSGYEQYF. The complete variable domain, with remaining parts taken from reference TRBV28 and TRBJ2-7, reads DVKVTQSSRYLVKRTGEKVFLECVQDMDHENMFWYRQDPGLGLRLIYFSYDVKMKEKGDIPEGYSVSREKKERFSLILESASTNQTSMYLCASETQQWEMKRSGYEQYFGPGTRLTVT.

The chain uses TRBV7-6 and TRBJ1-2; D is perhaps TRBD1 (5 bases). The CDR3 covers 15 residues. The germline V gene has CDR1 SGHVS and CDR2 FNYEAQ. V shed 1 base and J shed 5 bases, with 14 bases lying between them. CDR3 sequence reads: CASSLGMTAPYGYTF. CDR3 nucleotide sequence: TGTGCCAGCAGCTTAGGAATGACAGCCCCATATGGCTACACCTTC.